The T cell receptor (beta chain) under discussion was sequenced for a study of blood T cell repertoires in COVID-19. Study details: Donors in the United States, Italy and Spain gave samples during acute or convalescent COVID-19.

Profiled with immunoSEQ multiplex PCR; TCRdb holds only in-frame clones, not every one. Among 250,000 to 350,000 clones listed, more than 75% were seen once. CDR1 is MDHEN and CDR2 is SYDVKM in the germline V gene. Losses at the gene ends were 5 bases for V and 5 bases for J; bases not matched to a gene: 11. This CDR3 spans 15 amino acids. Sequenced material: peripheral blood. The receptor comes from a woman in her forties or fifties with acute or convalescent COVID-19. The rearrangement uses TRBV28 and TRBJ2-7, with 8 nucleotides matching TRBD2. As DNA, the CDR3 is TGTGCCAGCAGTGAACCCGGGACTAGTGCGGACGAGCAGTACTTC. Protein product: CASSEPGTSADEQYF. Combining the CDR3 with reference TRBV28 and TRBJ2-7 gives the whole variable domain DVKVTQSSRYLVKRTGEKVFLECVQDMDHENMFWYRQDPGLGLRLIYFSYDVKMKEKGDIPEGYSVSREKKERFSLILESASTNQTSMYLCASSEPGTSADEQYFGPGTRLTVT.